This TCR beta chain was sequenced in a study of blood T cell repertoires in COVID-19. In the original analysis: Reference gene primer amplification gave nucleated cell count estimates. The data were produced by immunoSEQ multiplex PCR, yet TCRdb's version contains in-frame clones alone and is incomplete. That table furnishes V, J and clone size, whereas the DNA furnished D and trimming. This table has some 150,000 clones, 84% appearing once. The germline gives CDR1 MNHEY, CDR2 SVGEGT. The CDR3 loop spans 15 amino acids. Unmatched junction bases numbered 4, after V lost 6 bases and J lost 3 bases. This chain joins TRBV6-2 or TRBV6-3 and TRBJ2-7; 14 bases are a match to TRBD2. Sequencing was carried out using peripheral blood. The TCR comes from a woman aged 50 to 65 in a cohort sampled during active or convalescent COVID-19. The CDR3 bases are TGTGCCAGCAGCGGACTAGCGGGGGGACGCTACGAGCAGTACTTC. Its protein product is CASSGLAGGRYEQYF.